This entry is about one T cell receptor beta chain. No antigen is known for it. Per-base qualities were not stored, and no clone one base away is much larger. Following the manufacturer's recommendations, the immunoSEQ kit was used to generate TCR beta libraries from genomic DNA. To prepare libraries, a first multiplex PCR with proprietary primers was run, followed by a second PCR that added unique barcodes, and a bead cleanup was done after each round. A positive control reaction and a negative control reaction, both provided in the kit, were run with every batch of samples. The final libraries were assessed on an Agilent 4200 TapeStation D1000 ScreenTape, pooled by volume, and quantified by qPCR. Sequencing was performed on an Illumina NextSeq500 with a MidOutput 150-cycle cartridge, and 156 Read1 and 15 Index1 cycles were run with kit custom primers. The pooled library was loaded at 0.95 to 1 pM with around 20% PhiX control spiked in. For the original study's pipeline: The vendor-processed data were analyzed in R, and a clonotype was defined as all T cells that share the same CDR3 nucleotide sequence. In the clone abundance analyses, frequencies were normalized to the 10,000 most abundant clones in each sample. Public T cell clones, which averaged fewer than five per sample, were excluded before analysis. An abundance difference of at least 32-fold between compartments was the criterion for calling clonotypes tumor-enriched or baseline blood-enriched. A beta-binomial differential abundance model was used to identify clonotypes that were expanded or contracted between blood time points. Tumor-blood repertoire similarity was measured with the Baroni-Urbani and Buser coefficient, and groups were compared using two-tailed Wilcoxon tests in R. In TCRdb, the immuneACCESS table is reduced to in-frame sequences with V and J assigned. These tables do not hold every clone; where another copy was compared, an unresolved V gene accounts for under half, and the others remain unexplained. Clone size and the V and J calls come from that table; the DNA yielded D and trimming. The sample includes 130,000 or so clones, with about 88% observed a single time. The ten largest clonotypes hold 12% of the sample.

The sample belongs to a study of radiation and T cells in renal cell carcinoma (dated by TCRdb to the early 2020s). Broadly, across the study: Samples were obtained from a clinical trial, in which 15 Gy stereotactic body radiation therapy was delivered to primary renal cell carcinomas and nephrectomy was performed 4 weeks later. A total of some 51 samples underwent TCR beta sequencing, made up of some 26 tumors and about 27 peripheral blood samples. Across all 50 or so samples, 4,016,671 unique CDR3 nucleotide sequences encoding around 2,500,000 unique CDR3 amino acid sequences were identified. What the research found in general, with its limitations: Top tumor clonotypes rose in blood from baseline to 2 weeks post-radiation, then contracted by 4 weeks, suggesting transient expansion of tumor-resident clones. Changes in the blood repertoire were not tracked past 4 weeks after treatment. Because the trial had a single-armed design, the trial could not examine how radiation dose or scheduling affected the TCR repertoire. Because pretreatment tumor biopsies were not available, the baseline intratumoral presence of clonotypes could not be determined.

The time point label here, explained by the study, means: baseline pretreatment blood. The treatment or condition label here, explained by the study, means: 15 Gy SBRT to primary tumor, nephrectomy 4 weeks later. To track tumor-enriched clonotypes, serial peripheral blood was sampled from radiation-treated patients at baseline and at 2 weeks and 4 weeks after SBRT. Every patient's renal cell carcinoma showed clear cell pathology. The QIAamp DNA Blood Mini Kit (Qiagen) was used to prepare genomic DNA for TCR sequencing. Samples were included in the analyses only if all quality control checks were passed. Cut back by 2 bases and 3 bases, the V and J ends lie 10 bases apart. CDR1 is given as SEHNR and CDR2 as FQNEAQ, both from the germline V gene (reference sequence). The CDR3 sequence holds 15 residues, the cysteine and phenylalanine included. The CDR3 DNA has 45 bases and is translated from base 1.

The chain employs TRBV7-9 and TRBJ2-2; the D gene cannot be named for sure. The starting material was blood, obtained from a patient whose treatment included radiotherapy and nephrectomy. The TCR comes from a woman aged 50 to 60 with renal cell carcinoma. The CDR3 reads as follows: CASSLSPIDTGELFF. The DNA sequence is TGTGCCAGCAGCTTATCCCCGATTGACACCGGGGAGCTGTTTTTT.